This T cell receptor (beta chain) derives from a study of T-cell memory formation after mild COVID-19. Study outcomes and limitations: Day 15 to 85 contracting clones showed balanced CD4/CD8; later expanders leaned CD4+. Cross-reactive memory apparently joined, as some responding clones appeared in pre-infection memory.

Germline V gene data show CDR1 as SGDLS and CDR2 as YYNGEE. The CDR3 is made up of 16 amino acids. J was trimmed by 6 bases and V by 0 bases; bases with no gene match: 9. In its sample, this clonotype was seen a few times. Its specificity is not known. TCRdb fed the 5' RACE reads into MiXCR, producing one record per CDR3 protein. The sample comprises 250,000 to 350,000 distinct CDR3 sequences, roughly 15% of which are singletons, and roughly 23% rests with the top ten. This TCR came from a young man who had mild COVID-19 (a few samples of this study predate the infection). Cell type and time point are not known. This chain uses TRBV9 with TRBJ2-1; 7 nucleotides match TRBD2. The specimen was PBMCs or a T cell subset sorted from them (not recorded which). The CDR3 DNA sequence: TGTGCCAGCAGCGTAGATAATAGCGGGCGTTTCAATGAGCAGTTCTTC. Translation: CASSVDNSGRFNEQFF.